The entry below gives a single TCR beta chain sequence along with its context. Original data processing: The authors estimated nucleated cell counts from reference gene primer amplification. Measured with immunoSEQ multiplex PCR; TCRdb has only the in-frame clones, and not every one. From that table come the V and J calls and clone size; the DNA was used to work out D and trimming. The sample holds 300,000 to 400,000 clones, about 89% seen once. This sample stems from a study of blood T cell repertoires in COVID-19. Study information: T cells, B-cell-depleted T cells, or PBMCs provided the cDNA or gDNA that served as material.

While infection was still active, Seattle patients were enrolled and then followed longitudinally. The V end was cut by 0 bases, the J end by 8 bases, with 16 bases between. Germline CDR1 reads MNHEY; CDR2 reads SVGEGT. The CDR3 sequence is 15 residues long. This chain uses TRBV6-2 or TRBV6-3 with TRBJ1-2; D possibly corresponds to TRBD1 (5 bases). Sequences were obtained from peripheral blood. The clonotype comes from a woman younger than 45 with COVID-19, enrolled during active disease. The CDR3 DNA reads as TGTGCCAGCAGTTACTCCGGCAGGGATTTTCGGGGCTACACCTTC. As protein: CASSYSGRDFRGYTF.